This TCR beta chain appears in the sequencing data of a study of cytomegalovirus exposure and HLA in healthy donors (dated by TCRdb to the late 2010s). For context, the study as a whole: An earlier analysis of some 550 of the donors reported more than 250 Gb of sequence data and 117 million unique TCR beta sequences from roughly 200 million T cells. The study was designed to test whether signatures of past pathogen exposure could be identified by cataloging public T cell receptors. In a later analysis, previously published TCR beta repertoires from 550 to 700 donors were re-analyzed and high-resolution HLA genotyping was added so that TCR occurrence patterns could be studied. Around 330 gigabases of sequencing data and around 80 million unique TCR sequences made up an early release that covered approximately 620 HLA-typed donors. HLA typing covered class I and class II loci at four-digit resolution. An earlier analysis of about 620 of the donors applied high-throughput TCR beta sequencing to assess whether each TCR beta V gene segment acted as functional or pseudogenic. The T cell repertoires of some 670 subjects were profiled by immunosequencing and related to cytomegalovirus serostatus. Of the approximately 400 genotyped donors, around 81% fell in the genetic ancestry cluster associated with self-reported Caucasian donors. On average, roughly 200,000 unique TCR beta nucleotide sequences were sequenced per donor among 300 to 500 genotyped donors of the cohort, with 15% to 20% of those sequences being non-productive. The number of donors typed differed by locus, with about 629-640 for A, B, C, DRB1 and DQB1, roughly 520 for DQA1, over 600 for DPA1, and over 400 for DPB1. Rather than drawing on any new phenotypic data, the later analysis identified candidate immune exposures from TCR beta sequences and the way those sequences occurred across donors. Donor age, sex, ethnicity and CMV serostatus were compiled alongside the repertoire data. Besides the first cohort of around 700 subjects, a separate validation cohort made up of 120 different subjects was used. A later genetic analysis used genome-wide SNP genotypes for about three fifths of the 666 donors, treating that subset as a discovery cohort. Roughly 5 DR-DQ haplotypes were handled as single units for association and clustering, since linkage in the cohort was strong. Every repertoire in the discovery cohort had been generated on one and the same sequencing platform. High-throughput TCR immunosequencing, statistical association of individual TCRs with disease status, and machine learning were combined to predict cytomegalovirus infection status. Results and caveats for the whole study, not just this receptor: Linkage disequilibrium might explain the correlated functional status among segregating V segments, but an unknown experimental factor could not be ruled out. The sequencing pipeline was judged likely to have produced a cluster of highly shared sequence variants as a technical artifact. A few of the identified cytomegalovirus-associated TCR beta chains were confirmed in vitro to be specific for cytomegalovirus antigens. In a later analysis, HLA-associated TCR beta chains were found to be more clonally expanded and to have lower generation probabilities than equally common non-associated chains. The study listed 150 to 200 TCR beta chains as associated with cytomegalovirus. A later analysis reported that several top co-occurrence clusters appeared linked to parvovirus B19, influenza, CMV and Epstein-Barr virus. The classifier was reported to diagnose cytomegalovirus status with high specificity and sensitivity in both the original and validation cohorts. Specific HLA alleles were associated with 15,000 to 20,000 TCR beta sequences at a false discovery rate of 0.05 in a later analysis. A later genetic analysis associated a missense DCLRE1C variant with V-gene and J-gene trimming of TCR beta chains, and an independent cohort replicated the association. In an earlier analysis of 587 of the donors, most TCR beta V segments were observed in productive rearrangements about 90% or about 30% of the time, broadly matching IMGT annotations. In a later analysis, most CMV-associated TCR beta chains were found to appear HLA-restricted, with HLA associations seemingly driven largely by CMV exposure. Some IMGT-functional V segments, including TRBV6-2 and TRBV6-3, could not be distinguished by the 87-base-pair reads and were therefore excluded. The only immune exposure information available for the cohort was CMV serostatus. A further reported finding was that TCR beta sequences accurately predicted the HLA-A and HLA-B alleles for most subjects in the first cohort. When HLA alleles, especially DR and DQ, strongly co-occurred, TCR associations were difficult to assign to individual alleles. Compared with the roughly 700-donor mean, donors in an Asian-associated ancestry cluster had fewer N-insertions in productive TCRs, according to a later genetic analysis. The authors suggested that the approach could potentially be generalized to other disease states and immunological phenotypes. Presence/absence analyses assumed roughly uniform sequencing depth across donors, an assumption that may not hold. While some public TCRs were present in many individuals, most TCR sequences turned up only very rarely across donors. Because HLA typing was missing for some donors at each locus, association tests included only the typed subset. In a later analysis, TCR association rates were found to vary across HLA loci, with the most associated TCRs seen for DRB1 alleles and the fewest for HLA-C alleles. In this cohort, only TCR beta chains were sequenced, and detectable features were limited by the absence of alpha or paired-chain data. Approximately 16 rarely observed V segments, including chromosome 9 orphons, were excluded from the earlier analysis of 550 to 700 of the donors because counts were too low.

In total, 600 or so healthy bone marrow donors made up the cohort. All cohort members were sampled while nominally healthy, although unrecorded immune exposures were likely present. The donor was CMV seronegative and belonged to the group of 352 seronegative cohort members. Every donor gave a peripheral blood sample, and the peripheral blood mononuclear cells from that sample were used for TCR beta sequencing. The Qiagen DNeasy Blood Extraction Kit was used to extract genomic DNA from the blood cell samples. The library relied on the immunoSEQ multiplex PCR assay. A mixture of 60 forward primers for TCR Vbeta segments and 13 reverse primers for TCR Jbeta segments was used in the multiplex PCR. The CDR3 region of rearranged TCR beta genes was amplified from genomic DNA with a multiplex PCR assay. The amplified TCR beta libraries were sequenced on the Illumina HiSeq System as 87-base-pair reads. As for the authors' bioinformatics: A later analysis tallied roughly 80 million unique TCR beta chains across the 700 or so repertoires, and around 9.9 million of those chains were shared by two or more donors. A nearest-neighbor algorithm error-corrected the raw reads and collapsed the reads into unique sequences, merging closely related sequences to remove PCR and sequencing errors. CDR3 sequences were aligned to IMGT reference sequences to assign V, D and J gene segments. Each retained sequence needed at least a six-nucleotide match to both a V gene segment and a J gene segment. A rearrangement counted as productive if the CDR3 had no stop codons and remained in frame with V and J, and every other rearrangement counted as non-productive. Following IMGT convention, CDR3 was defined as the stretch from the second conserved V-encoded cysteine up to the conserved J-encoded phenylalanine. Sequences without an unambiguous match to a single V gene segment were excluded from the earlier analysis of 587 of the donors. An earlier analysis of approximately 590 of the donors classified V segments as functional when productive rearrangements were above 56.7% and as segregating when the standard deviation between donors was above 5%. A statistical classification framework was built for diagnosing cytomegalovirus status from the catalog of TCR beta chain sequences. A later analysis assigned V and J genes by comparing TCR nucleotide sequences with IMGT/GENE-DB human TR gene sequences. Using the TCRdist pipeline, a later analysis assigned CDR3 sequences along with most-parsimonious VDJ recombination scenarios. In a later analysis, each TCR beta chain was defined by its CDR3 amino acid sequence together with its V-gene family, and reads without a unique V-gene family were excluded. A later analysis removed 550 to 650 highly shared, low-generation-probability nucleotide sequences to deal with suspected cross-contamination and a sequencing artifact. In a later analysis, a clonal expansion index for each public chain was calculated from normalized within-repertoire ranks of inferred template counts. A later analysis computed generation probabilities with a VDJ recombination model fitted to out-of-frame rearrangements, and checked the results against IGoR. Hypergeometric tests were used in a later analysis to score TCR-TCR, TCR-HLA and TCR-CMV co-occurrence, with a repertoire-size bias correction applied to the TCR pairs. False discovery rates were estimated in a later analysis by permuting HLA or CMV assignments 20 times. In a later analysis, co-occurring TCRs were grouped using DBSCAN, and TCRdist sequence similarity was added for clustering within HLA-allele-positive subsets. For co-occurrence clustering, repertoires with fewer than 30,000 or more than 120,000 public chains were excluded, along with roughly five repertoires with anomalous nucleotide sharing. Imported from immuneACCESS, the table was reduced by TCRdb to in-frame sequences with V and J called. These copies leave out some clones; in studies compared against another copy, an unresolved V gene accounts for under half, and the cause of the remainder is not known. The V and J calls and clone size are taken from that table; D and trimming were inferred from the DNA. The table for this sample lists 120,000 or so clones; 80% of them were counted only once. The biggest ten clones account for over 2% of the sample.

Concerning this clone: The antigen this receptor binds is unknown. Base qualities are missing; no much larger clone stands one base away.

V ends up 0 bases short and J 3 bases short, with an unmatched junction base count of 9. Including the terminal cysteine and phenylalanine, the CDR3 comprises 17 residues. Only the CDR3 part of the read is kept: 51 bases, read in frame from the first base. The germline V gene provides CDR1 SGHDT and CDR2 YYEEEE. The sequencing sample was made of PBMCs. The TCR sequence derives from a man under 40 in good health and CMV-seronegative. The chain uses TRBV5-6 and TRBJ1-1; the junction holds 9 bases that match TRBD1. The CDR3 corresponds to CASSLGTGAAGDTEAFF. The DNA is as follows: TGTGCCAGCAGCTTGGGGACAGGGGCCGCGGGGGACACTGAAGCTTTCTTT.